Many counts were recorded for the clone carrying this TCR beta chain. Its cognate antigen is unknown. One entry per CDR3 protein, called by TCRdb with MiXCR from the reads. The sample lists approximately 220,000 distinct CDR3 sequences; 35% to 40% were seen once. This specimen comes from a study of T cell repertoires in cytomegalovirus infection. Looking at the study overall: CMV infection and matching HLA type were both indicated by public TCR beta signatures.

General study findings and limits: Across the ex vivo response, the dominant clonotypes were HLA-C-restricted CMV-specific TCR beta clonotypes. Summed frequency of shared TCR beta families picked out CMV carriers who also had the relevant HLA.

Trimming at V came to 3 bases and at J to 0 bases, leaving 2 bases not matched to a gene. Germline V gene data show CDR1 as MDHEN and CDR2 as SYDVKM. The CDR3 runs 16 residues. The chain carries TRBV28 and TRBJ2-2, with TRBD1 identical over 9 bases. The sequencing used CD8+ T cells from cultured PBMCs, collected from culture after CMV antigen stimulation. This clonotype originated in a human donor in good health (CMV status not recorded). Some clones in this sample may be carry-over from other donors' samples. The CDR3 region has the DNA TGTGCCAGCAGTTTCACAGGGGGCGCGAACACCGGGGAGCTGTTTTTT. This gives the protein CASSFTGGANTGELFF.